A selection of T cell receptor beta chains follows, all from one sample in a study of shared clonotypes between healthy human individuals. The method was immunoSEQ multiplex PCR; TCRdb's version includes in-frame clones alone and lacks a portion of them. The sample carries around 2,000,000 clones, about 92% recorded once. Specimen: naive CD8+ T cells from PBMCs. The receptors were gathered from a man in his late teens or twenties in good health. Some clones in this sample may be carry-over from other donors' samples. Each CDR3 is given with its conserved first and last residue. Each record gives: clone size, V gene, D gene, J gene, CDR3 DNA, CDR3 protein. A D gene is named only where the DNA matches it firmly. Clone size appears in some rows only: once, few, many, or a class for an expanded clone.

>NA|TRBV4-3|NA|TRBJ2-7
TGCGCCAGCAGCCAAGTTAGGAGGGACGAGCAGTACTTC
CASSQVRRDEQYF
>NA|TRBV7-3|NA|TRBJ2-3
TGTGCCAGCAGCTTTCCCCCAGGCTTAGGAACCGATACGCAGTATTTT
CASSFPPGLGTDTQYF
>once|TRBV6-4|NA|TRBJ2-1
TGTGCCAGCAGTGAGGAGGGCTCCTACAATGAGCAGTTCTTC
CASSEEGSYNEQFF
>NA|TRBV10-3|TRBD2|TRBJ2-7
TGTGCCATCTCAGGACTAGCGGGAGACTACGAGCAGTACTTC
CAISGLAGDYEQYF
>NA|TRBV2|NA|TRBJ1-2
TGTGCCAGCAGTGAAGCCATTCAGGGATCTTTGGGCTACACCTTC
CASSEAIQGSLGYTF
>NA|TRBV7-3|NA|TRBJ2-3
TGTGCCAGCAGCTACCCAGGGGATACGCAGTATTTT
CASSYPGDTQYF
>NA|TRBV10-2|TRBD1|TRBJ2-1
TGCGCCAGCAGTGAGTCGACGGGACAGGGACCCTACAATGAGCAGTTCTTC
CASSESTGQGPYNEQFF
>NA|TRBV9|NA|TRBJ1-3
TGTGCCAGCAGCGTAGACGCTGGGACCTCTGGAAACACCATATATTTT
CASSVDAGTSGNTIYF
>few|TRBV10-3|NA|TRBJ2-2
TGTGCCATCGGGGACATAGACACCGGGGAGCTGTTTTTT
CAIGDIDTGELFF
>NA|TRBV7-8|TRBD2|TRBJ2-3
TGTGCCAGCAGCCCCGGACTAGCGGGAGGGCTAAGAGATACGCAGTATTTT
CASSPGLAGGLRDTQYF
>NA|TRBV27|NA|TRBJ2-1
TGTGCCAGCAGTCCTGGACTTTACAATGAGCAGTTCTTC
CASSPGLYNEQFF
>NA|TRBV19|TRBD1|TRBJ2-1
TGTGCCAGTAGTATTGGGACAGGGCGGCTAAATGAGCAGTTCTTC
CASSIGTGRLNEQFF
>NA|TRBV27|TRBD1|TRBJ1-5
TGTGCCAGCAGCCGGACAGGGCGGAATCAGCCCCAGCATTTT
CASSRTGRNQPQHF
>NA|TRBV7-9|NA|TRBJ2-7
TGTGCCAGCAGCTCCACAGGGTTCACCTACGAGCAGTACTTC
CASSSTGFTYEQYF
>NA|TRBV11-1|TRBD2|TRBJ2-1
TGTGCCAGCAGCCCGTGGACTAGCGGCTACAATGAGCAGTTCTTC
CASSPWTSGYNEQFF
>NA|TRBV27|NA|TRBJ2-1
TGTGCCAGCAGTTTACCGGACACAGAGCAGTTCTTC
CASSLPDTEQFF
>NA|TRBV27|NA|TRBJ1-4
TGTGCCAGCAGTTATAGCCGGGGCGAGGGGCCGGCTAATGAAAAACTGTTTTTT
CASSYSRGEGPANEKLFF
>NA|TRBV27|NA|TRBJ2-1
TGTGCCAGCAGTTTAAAAGGGGGAGTTGGGAGCTCCTACAATGAGCAGTTCTTC
CASSLKGGVGSSYNEQFF
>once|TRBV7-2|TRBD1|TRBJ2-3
TGTGCCAGCAGTTTAGTCTCGGGGACAGGGACAGATACGCAGTATTTT
CASSLVSGTGTDTQYF
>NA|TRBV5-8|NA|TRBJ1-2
TGTGCCAGCAGCTATGCCCGCTACACCTTC
CASSYARYTF
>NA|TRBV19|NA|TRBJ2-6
TGTGCCAGTAGTATAGATCTTGAAGAGGGGCAAGGGGCCAACGTCCTGACTTTC
CASSIDLEEGQGANVLTF
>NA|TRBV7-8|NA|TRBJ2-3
TGTGCCAGCAGCCCCGTGGGTGGTAGGGGGGCAGATACGCAGTATTTT
CASSPVGGRGADTQYF
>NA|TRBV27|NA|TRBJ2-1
TGTGCCAGCAGCATCCTTACCGATAATGAGCAGTTCTTC
CASSILTDNEQFF
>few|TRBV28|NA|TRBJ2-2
TGTGCCAGCAGTTTCAATGGATGGACCGGGGAGCTGTTTTTT
CASSFNGWTGELFF
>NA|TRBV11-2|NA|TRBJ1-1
TGTGCCAGCAGCTTAGCGTTATTCGGGGCTGAAGCTTTCTTT
CASSLALFGAEAFF
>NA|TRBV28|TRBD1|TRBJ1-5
TGTGCCAGCAGTTCATGGACAGGGTCCGATCATCAGCCCCAGCATTTT
CASSSWTGSDHQPQHF
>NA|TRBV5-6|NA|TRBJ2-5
TGTGCCAGCAGCATAGGGACCTCCCAAGAGACCCAGTACTTC
CASSIGTSQETQYF
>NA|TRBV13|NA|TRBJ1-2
TGTGCCAGCAGCTCCAAGTCAGTCTTGAACTATGGCTACACCTTC
CASSSKSVLNYGYTF
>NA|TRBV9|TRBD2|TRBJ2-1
TGTGCCAGCAGCCCCCACGGACTAGCCGAACCAGTCTTC
CASSPHGLAEPVF
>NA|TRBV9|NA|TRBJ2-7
TGTGCCAGCAGCGCAGGACAGAGCTACGAGCAGTACTTC
CASSAGQSYEQYF
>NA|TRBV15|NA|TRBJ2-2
TGTGCCACCAGCAGGCCGGGAGACACCGGGGAGCTGTTTTTT
CATSRPGDTGELFF
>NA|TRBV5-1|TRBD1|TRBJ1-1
TGCGCCAGCAGCTTGGCCCCCGGACAGGGAGCCACTGAAGCTTTCTTT
CASSLAPGQGATEAFF
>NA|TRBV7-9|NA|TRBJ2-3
TGTGCCAGCAGCTTAGTGGGAACAGATACGCAGTATTTT
CASSLVGTDTQYF
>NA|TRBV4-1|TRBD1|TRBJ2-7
TGCGCCAGCAGCCAAAACCCCCCAGGGGGATTGAGCTACGAGCAGTACTTC
CASSQNPPGGLSYEQYF
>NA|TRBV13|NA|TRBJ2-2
TGTGCCAGCAGCTCGACTAGTTTTCCCGGGGAGCTGTTTTTT
CASSSTSFPGELFF
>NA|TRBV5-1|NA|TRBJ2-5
TGCGCCAGCAGCTTGGGGACAGTAGGGAAAGAGACCCAGTACTTC
CASSLGTVGKETQYF
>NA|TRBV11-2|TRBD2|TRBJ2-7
TGTGCCAGCAGCCTCACCCCGGGGGGTCTAGCGGGAGGCTACGAGCAGTACTTC
CASSLTPGGLAGGYEQYF
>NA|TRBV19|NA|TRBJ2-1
TGTGCCAGTAGTATGAGAGGGTTGAATGAGCAGTTCTTC
CASSMRGLNEQFF
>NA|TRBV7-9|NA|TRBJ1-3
TGTGCCAGCAGCCCCCCCGATCCAAACACCATATATTTT
CASSPPDPNTIYF
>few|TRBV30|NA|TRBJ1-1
TGTGCCTGGAGTGTAAGTCAAGGGACTGAAGCTTTCTTT
CAWSVSQGTEAFF
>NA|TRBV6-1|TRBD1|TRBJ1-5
TGTGCCAGCACTGAGGGACAGGGAATGATCCATAGCAATCAGCCCCAGCATTTT
CASTEGQGMIHSNQPQHF
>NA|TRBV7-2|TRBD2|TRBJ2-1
TGTGCCAGCAGCTTGCGGGCGGGAGGCTACTACAATGAGCAGTTCTTC
CASSLRAGGYYNEQFF
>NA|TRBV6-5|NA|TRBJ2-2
TGTGCCAGCAGTTATCGGGGCAACGGGGAGCTGTTTTTT
CASSYRGNGELFF
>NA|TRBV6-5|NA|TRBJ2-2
TGTGCCAGCAGTTACTCCGAGGGGGAGCTGTTTTTT
CASSYSEGELFF
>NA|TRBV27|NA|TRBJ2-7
TGTGCCAGCAGATCCAGGGTAGCCCTCTACGAGCAGTACTTC
CASRSRVALYEQYF
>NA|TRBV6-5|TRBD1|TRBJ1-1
TGTGCCAGCAGTTCGCTGGACAGGAGGAACACTGAAGCTTTCTTT
CASSSLDRRNTEAFF
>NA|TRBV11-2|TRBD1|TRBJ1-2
TGTGCCAGCAGCTTCTTAACTCCGGGACAGGCGTACGATGGCTACACCTTC
CASSFLTPGQAYDGYTF